This record concerns one T cell receptor beta chain sequence. Random hexamers were used to reverse transcribe roughly 0.45 to 1 ug of RNA. MiXCR was run by TCRdb on the immunoSEQ multiplex PCR reads, yielding one entry per CDR3 protein. This table has roughly 180,000 distinct CDR3 sequences, roughly 94% appearing once. This entry comes from a study of CD8 T cells in Susac syndrome. Recently defined diagnostic criteria for definite or probable disease were fulfilled by Susac syndrome patients. The CDR3 loop spans 16 amino acids. The germline CDR1 and CDR2 sequences are DFQATT and SNEGSKA (reference sequence). Trimming cost V 1 base and J 1 base, with 13 bases left between them.

The rearrangement links TRBV20-1 to TRBJ2-2, with TRBD2 as a possible D gene (6 bases). This receptor was identified in a human donor with Susac syndrome. The source material was CD4+ T cells from PBMCs. The CDR3 DNA reads as TGCAGTGCTAGAGGCTCGGGGAGGAGGAACACCGGGGAGCTGTTTTTT. Its translation is CSARGSGRRNTGELFF.